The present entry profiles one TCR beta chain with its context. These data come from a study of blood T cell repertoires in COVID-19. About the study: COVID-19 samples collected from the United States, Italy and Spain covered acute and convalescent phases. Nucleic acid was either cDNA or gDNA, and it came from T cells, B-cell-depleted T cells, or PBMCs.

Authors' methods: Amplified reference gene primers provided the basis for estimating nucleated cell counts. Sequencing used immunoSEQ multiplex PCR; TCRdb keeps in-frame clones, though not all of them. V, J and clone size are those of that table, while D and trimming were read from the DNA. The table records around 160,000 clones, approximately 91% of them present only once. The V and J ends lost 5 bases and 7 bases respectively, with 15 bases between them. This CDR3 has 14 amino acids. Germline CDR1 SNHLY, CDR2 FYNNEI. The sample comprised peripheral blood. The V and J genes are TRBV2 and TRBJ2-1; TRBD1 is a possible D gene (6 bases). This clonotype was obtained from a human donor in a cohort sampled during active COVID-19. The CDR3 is CASSNTGIQNEQFF. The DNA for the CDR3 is TGTGCCAGCAGTAACACAGGGATCCAGAATGAGCAGTTCTTC.